Listed below are T cell receptor beta chains from one sample, sequenced in a study of T cell responses to AZD1222 COVID-19 vaccine. Assay used: immunoSEQ multiplex PCR; TCRdb lists only in-frame clones, some missing. The sample lists 150,000 to 200,000 clones; 92% were seen once. The material sequenced was peripheral blood, taken 28 days after the second AZD1222 dose. Source of these receptors: an adult who received the AZD1222 COVID-19 vaccine. The CDR3 runs from the conserved cysteine through the conserved F or W. D genes are given only for firm matches. Part of the rows lack a size; the others show once, few, many or a class for expanded clones.

J	D	V	size	DNA	CDR3
TRBJ1-3	TRBD1	TRBV12-5	-	TGTGCTAGTGGTTTGCCCAGGGGGAGCTCTGGAAACACCATATATTTT	CASGLPRGSSGNTIYF
TRBJ2-7	-	TRBV28	-	TGTGCCAGCAGTCACCGATACAGGGTCAGGGAGTACTTC	CASSHRYRVREYF
TRBJ1-6	TRBD1	TRBV19	once	TGTGCCAGTAGTTGGGACAGGCCTAATTCACCCCTCCACTTT	CASSWDRPNSPLHF
TRBJ2-7	TRBD1	TRBV29-1	-	TGCAGCGTTGAAAGCCGGGACAGAGCCTACGAGCAGTACTTC	CSVESRDRAYEQYF
TRBJ2-2	TRBD2	TRBV4-1	few	TGCGCCAGCAGCCACAAACCCCAACTAGCGGGGGGTGAGACCGGGGAGCTGTTTTTT	CASSHKPQLAGGETGELFF
TRBJ2-7	-	TRBV5-4	-	TGTGCCAGCGGATCGGAGAGCTACGAGCAGTACTTC	CASGSESYEQYF
TRBJ1-1	-	TRBV2	-	TGTGCCAGCAGTGAAGACAGCCCCATGAACACTGAAGCTTTCTTT	CASSEDSPMNTEAFF
TRBJ1-6	-	TRBV6-2/TRBV6-3	few	TGTGCCAGCAGTTACGAGGGTAGAAGATCACCCCTCCACTTT	CASSYEGRRSPLHF
TRBJ1-1	-	TRBV5-4	-	TGTGCCAGCAGCTCTGGGGGGAACCCTGAAGCTTTCTTT	CASSSGGNPEAFF
TRBJ1-4	TRBD1	TRBV18	-	TGTGCCAGCTCACCCTTCGACAGGGGGCTCACTAATGAAAAACTGTTTTTT	CASSPFDRGLTNEKLFF
TRBJ2-1	TRBD2	TRBV5-5	few	TGTGCCAGCAGCTTGGTCCAGGGAGGGCACAATGAGCAGTTCTTC	CASSLVQGGHNEQFF
TRBJ1-4	-	TRBV3-1/TRBV3-2	once	TGTGCCAGCAGCCAAGAAGGGGGGGAAAAACTGTTTTTT	CASSQEGGEKLFF
TRBJ1-1	-	TRBV20-1	-	TGCAGTGCTAGAGGTCGTGGGACGGCTTTCTTT	CSARGRGTAFF
TRBJ1-1	TRBD1	TRBV9	once	TGTGCCAGCAGCGGACAGGGGCAAAACACTGAAGCTTTCTTT	CASSGQGQNTEAFF
TRBJ2-7	-	TRBV6-5	-	TGTGCCAGCAGTTACTCGGAGCGGGTGAGGTACGAGCAGTACTTC	CASSYSERVRYEQYF
TRBJ2-1	TRBD2	TRBV4-3	-	TGCGCCAGCAGCCTGACTAGCGGGGGCCAATCCTCCTACAATGAGCAGTTCTTC	CASSLTSGGQSSYNEQFF
TRBJ1-2	-	TRBV6-5	-	TGTGCCAGCAGTTACTCGGCAGGGAAAGGCTACACCTTC	CASSYSAGKGYTF
TRBJ2-3	TRBD2	TRBV4-1	-	TGCGCCAGCAGCTCTGGACTAGCGGACACAGATACGCAGTATTTT	CASSSGLADTDTQYF
TRBJ1-4	-	TRBV6-5	-	TGTGCCAGCAGTTACAACCTCCCGGCAACTAATGAAAAACTGTTTTTT	CASSYNLPATNEKLFF
TRBJ2-6	-	TRBV2	-	TGTGCCACCCTCTCTGGGGCCAACGTCCTGACTTTC	CATLSGANVLTF
TRBJ1-1	-	TRBV28	-	TGTGCCAGCAGTTTCAACCTCAGGAACACTGAAGCTTTCTTT	CASSFNLRNTEAFF
TRBJ1-4	-	TRBV6-6	once	TGTGCCAGCAGTTACCAAGGGGTAACTAATGAAAAACTGTTTTTT	CASSYQGVTNEKLFF
TRBJ1-2	TRBD1	TRBV3-1/TRBV3-2	-	TGTGCCAGCAGCGCAGAACAGGGGAAGTGGGGCTACACCTTC	CASSAEQGKWGYTF
TRBJ1-1	-	TRBV24-1	-	TGTGCCACACAGATCGGACGGGTGGGTTTTGAAGCTTTCTTT	CATQIGRVGFEAFF
TRBJ1-6	-	TRBV28	-	TGTGCCAGCAGTTTAATAGGAGATTCACCCCTCCACTTT	CASSLIGDSPLHF
TRBJ2-7	-	TRBV25-1	-	TGTGCCAGCGCCCGGGCGACGTGGGTCTACGAGCAGTACTTC	CASARATWVYEQYF
TRBJ1-5	-	TRBV19	-	TGTGCCAGTGTTAGCTTGACGGGGGGTAATCAGCCCCAGCATTTT	CASVSLTGGNQPQHF
TRBJ2-1	-	TRBV29-1	-	TGCAGCGTTGGGGGGAATGAGCAGTTCTTC	CSVGGNEQFF